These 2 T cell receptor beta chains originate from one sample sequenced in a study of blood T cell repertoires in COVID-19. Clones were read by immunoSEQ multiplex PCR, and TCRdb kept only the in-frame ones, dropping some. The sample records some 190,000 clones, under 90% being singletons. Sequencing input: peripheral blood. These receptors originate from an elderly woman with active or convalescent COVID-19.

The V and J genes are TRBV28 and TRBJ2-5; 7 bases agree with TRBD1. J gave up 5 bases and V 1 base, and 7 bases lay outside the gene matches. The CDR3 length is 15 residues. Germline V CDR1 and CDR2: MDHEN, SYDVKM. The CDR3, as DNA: TGTGCCAGCAGTTTATCGACAGGGTGGGGGGAGACCCAGTACTTC. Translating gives CASSLSTGWGETQYF.

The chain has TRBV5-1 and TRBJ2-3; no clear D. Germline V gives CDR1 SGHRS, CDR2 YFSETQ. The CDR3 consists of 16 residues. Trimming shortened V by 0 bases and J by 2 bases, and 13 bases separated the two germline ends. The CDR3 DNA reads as TGCGCCAGCAGCTTGGTCGACTCAAGCTTCACAGATACGCAGTATTTT. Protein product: CASSLVDSSFTDTQYF. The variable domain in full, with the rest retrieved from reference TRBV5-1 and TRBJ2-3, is KAGVTQTPRYLIKTRGQQVTLSCSPISGHRSVSWYQQTPGQGLQFLFEYFSETQRNKGNFPGRFSGRQFSNSRSEMNVSTLELGDSALYLCASSLVDSSFTDTQYFGPGTRLTVL.